This entry concerns a single TCR beta chain. This CDR3 contains 13 residues. Trimming shortened V by 2 bases and J by 2 bases, and 6 bases separated the two germline ends. CDR1 and CDR2 from the germline V gene are GTSNPN and SVGIG (reference sequence). This record comes from a study of blood T cell repertoires in COVID-19. TCRdb's table, derived via immunoSEQ multiplex PCR, lists solely in-frame clones and lacks some. Among around 700,000 clones listed, 70% to 90% were seen once. The rearrangement uses TRBV30 and TRBJ1-4; D is uncertain. This clonotype originated in a woman younger than 35 with acute or convalescent COVID-19. The sequenced sample consisted of peripheral blood. CDR3 DNA: TGTGCCTGGAGTTGGGAGACTAATGAAAAACTGTTTTTT. Translation: CAWSWETNEKLFF.